This T cell receptor beta chain was sequenced in a study of T cell responses to AZD1222 COVID-19 vaccine. General observations from the study: Donors skewed white British and female; clonal diversity was possibly underestimated. Of the AZD1222 recipients, only 5 or 6 were seropositive at baseline. A rise in Spike-specific TCR breadth and depth followed two AZD1222 doses.

TCRdb keeps only in-frame clones here, not all; method: immunoSEQ multiplex PCR. The sample lists 130,000 to 150,000 clones; 88% were seen once. The length of the CDR3 is 12 residues. CDR1 SGHAT and CDR2 FQNNGV come from the germline V gene. As concerns this clone: Its antigen is not known. An end of the junction does not agree with germline; a read error may underlie this.

Sequenced here: peripheral blood, sampled 28 days after the second dose of the MenACWY control vaccine. This clonotype originated in an adult who received the MenACWY meningococcal vaccine as a control. J is TRBJ1-1 and V is TRBV11-2; D not certain. CDR3 DNA sequence: TGTGCCAGCAGCTTAACGGGAGGACCGCCGGCTTTT. Its protein product is CASSLTGGPPAF.